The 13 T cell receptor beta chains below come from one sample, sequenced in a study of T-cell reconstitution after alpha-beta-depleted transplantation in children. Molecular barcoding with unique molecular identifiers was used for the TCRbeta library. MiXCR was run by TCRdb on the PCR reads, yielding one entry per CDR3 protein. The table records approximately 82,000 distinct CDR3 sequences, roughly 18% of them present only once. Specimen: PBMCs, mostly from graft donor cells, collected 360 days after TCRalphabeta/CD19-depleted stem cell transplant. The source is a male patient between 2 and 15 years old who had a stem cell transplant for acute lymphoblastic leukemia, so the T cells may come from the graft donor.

CDR3 sequence reads: CASSYDTDTQYF. The CDR3 DNA sequence: TGTGCCAGCAGTTACGACACAGATACGCAGTATTTT. V gene TRBV6-5 combines with J gene TRBJ2-3; D gene uncertain. Germline assignment: CDR1 MNHEY and CDR2 SVGAGI. The V gene lost 2 bases and the J gene lost 2 bases, with 2 bases spanning the gap. The CDR3 length is 12 residues.

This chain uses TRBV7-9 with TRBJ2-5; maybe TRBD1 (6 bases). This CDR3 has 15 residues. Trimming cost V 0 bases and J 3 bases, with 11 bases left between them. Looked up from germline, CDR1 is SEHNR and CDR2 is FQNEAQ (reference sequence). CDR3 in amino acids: CASSLAWGLEETQYF. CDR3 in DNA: TGTGCCAGCAGCTTAGCATGGGGGCTGGAAGAGACCCAGTACTTC.

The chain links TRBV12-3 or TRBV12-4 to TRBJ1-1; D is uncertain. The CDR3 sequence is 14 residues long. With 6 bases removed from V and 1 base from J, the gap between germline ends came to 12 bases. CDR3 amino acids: CASSPFRWNTEAFF. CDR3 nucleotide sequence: TGTGCCAGCAGCCCGTTTAGGTGGAACACTGAAGCTTTCTTT.

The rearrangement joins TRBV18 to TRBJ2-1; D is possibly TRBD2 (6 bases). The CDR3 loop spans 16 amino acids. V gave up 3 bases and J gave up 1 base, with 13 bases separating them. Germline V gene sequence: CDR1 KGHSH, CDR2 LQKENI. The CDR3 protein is CASSPLGGGSYNEQFF. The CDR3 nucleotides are TGTGCCAGCTCACCTCTCGGGGGTGGGTCCTACAATGAGCAGTTCTTC.

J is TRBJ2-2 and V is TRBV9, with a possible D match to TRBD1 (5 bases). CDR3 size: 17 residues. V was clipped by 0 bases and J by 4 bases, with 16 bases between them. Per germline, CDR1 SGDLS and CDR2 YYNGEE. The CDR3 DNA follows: TGTGCCAGCAGCGTAGGATGGGGCAGGACGTTCACCGGGGAGCTGTTTTTT. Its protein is CASSVGWGRTFTGELFF.

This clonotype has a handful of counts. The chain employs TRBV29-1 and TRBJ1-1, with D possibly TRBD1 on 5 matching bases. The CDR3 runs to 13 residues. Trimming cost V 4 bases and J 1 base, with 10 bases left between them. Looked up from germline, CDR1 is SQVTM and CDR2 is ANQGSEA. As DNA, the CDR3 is TGCAGCGTTGGATCCAGGGCGAACACTGAAGCTTTCTTT. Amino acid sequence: CSVGSRANTEAFF.

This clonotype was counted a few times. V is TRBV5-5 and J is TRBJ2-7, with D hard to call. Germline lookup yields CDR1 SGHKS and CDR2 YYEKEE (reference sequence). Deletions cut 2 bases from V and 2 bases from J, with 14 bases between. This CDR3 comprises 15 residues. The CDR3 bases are TGTGCCAGCAGCTTCCCCAGGCGCCGGCCCTACGAGCAGTACTTC. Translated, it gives CASSFPRRRPYEQYF.

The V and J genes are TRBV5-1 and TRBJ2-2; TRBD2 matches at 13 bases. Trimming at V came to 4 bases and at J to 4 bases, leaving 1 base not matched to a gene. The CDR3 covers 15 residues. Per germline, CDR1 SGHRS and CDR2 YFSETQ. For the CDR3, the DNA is TGCGCCAGCAGCACTAGCGGGAGGGGCACCGGGGAGCTGTTTTTT. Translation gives CASSTSGRGTGELFF.

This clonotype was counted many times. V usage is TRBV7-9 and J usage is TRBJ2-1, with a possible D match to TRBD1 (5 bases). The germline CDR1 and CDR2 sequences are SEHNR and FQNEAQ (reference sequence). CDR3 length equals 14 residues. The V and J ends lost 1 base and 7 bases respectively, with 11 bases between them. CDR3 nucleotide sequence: TGTGCCAGCAGCTTAGGGGCAGGGTTGAATGAGCAGTTCTTC. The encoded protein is CASSLGAGLNEQFF.

This CDR3 is CASSFGVGVSNQPQHF. CDR3 in DNA: TGTGCCAGCAGCTTTGGCGTCGGCGTTAGCAATCAGCCCCAGCATTTT. This chain links TRBV11-2 with TRBJ1-5, with unresolved D. CDR3 length: 16 amino acids. V lost 3 bases to trimming and J lost 0 bases, with 12 bases between them. Germline V gene data show CDR1 as SGHAT and CDR2 as FQNNGV.

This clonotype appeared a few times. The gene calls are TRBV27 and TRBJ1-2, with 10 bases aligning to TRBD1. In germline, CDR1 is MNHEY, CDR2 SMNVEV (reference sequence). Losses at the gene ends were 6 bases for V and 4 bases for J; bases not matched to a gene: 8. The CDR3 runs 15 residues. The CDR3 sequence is CASSTGTGDTYGYTF. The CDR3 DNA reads TGTGCCAGCAGCACCGGGACAGGGGATACCTATGGCTACACCTTC.

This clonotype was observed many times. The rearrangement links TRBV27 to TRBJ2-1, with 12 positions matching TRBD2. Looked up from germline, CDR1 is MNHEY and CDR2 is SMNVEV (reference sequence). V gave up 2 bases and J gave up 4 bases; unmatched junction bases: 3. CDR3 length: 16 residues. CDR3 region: CASSLRLAGGYNEQFF. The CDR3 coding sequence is TGTGCCAGCAGTTTAAGGCTAGCGGGAGGGTACAATGAGCAGTTCTTC.

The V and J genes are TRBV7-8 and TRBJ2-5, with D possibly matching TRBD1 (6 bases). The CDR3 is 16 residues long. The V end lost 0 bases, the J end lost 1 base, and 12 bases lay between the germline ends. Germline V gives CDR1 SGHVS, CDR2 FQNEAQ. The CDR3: CASSLALRQVQETQYF. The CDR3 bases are TGTGCCAGCAGCTTAGCGCTTAGACAGGTCCAAGAGACCCAGTACTTC. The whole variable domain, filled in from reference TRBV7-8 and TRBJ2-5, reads GAGVSQSPRYKVAKRGQDVALRCDPISGHVSLFWYQQALGQGPEFLTYFQNEAQLDKSGLPSDRFFAERPEGSVSTLKIQRTQQEDSAVYLCASSLALRQVQETQYFGPGTRLLVL.